This TCR beta chain was captured in a study of T and B cells in COVID-19 patients. About the study: Active-infection patients were older, median approximately 68 years, than recovered patients, median about 36 years. Study-wide results and caveats: CD4+, regulatory T cell, CD8+ and sorted SARS-CoV-2-responsive or tetramer+ T cells were not yet sequenced. At recovery TRB diversity and richness exceeded healthy donors, after highly clonal active COVID-19 repertoires. Exclusive to the recovered cohort were some 2,300 TCR clusters, roughly 34 of them with low generation probability.

Blood genomic DNA input for TRB amplification was roughly 220-500 ng. By its share, this clonotype is medium-sized (0.01 to 0.1%). Its antigen is still unknown. TRB rearrangements were amplified by multiplex PCR with BIOMED2 TRB-A/B primers. Each CDR3 protein gets one entry after TCRdb re-called the multiplex PCR reads with MiXCR. The sample holds about 6,000 distinct CDR3 sequences; 26% are singletons and the top ten take 10% to 15%. V lost 4 bases to trimming and J lost 3 bases, with 4 bases between them. In germline, CDR1 is GTSNPN, CDR2 SVGIG (reference sequence). This CDR3 region has 11 residues. Specimen: blood. This TCR derives from a human donor with active COVID-19. The V and J genes are TRBV30 and TRBJ1-3; D gene ambiguous. CDR3 loop: CAWTGGNTIYF. Here the CDR3 DNA reads TGTGCCTGGACGGGTGGAAACACCATATATTTT.